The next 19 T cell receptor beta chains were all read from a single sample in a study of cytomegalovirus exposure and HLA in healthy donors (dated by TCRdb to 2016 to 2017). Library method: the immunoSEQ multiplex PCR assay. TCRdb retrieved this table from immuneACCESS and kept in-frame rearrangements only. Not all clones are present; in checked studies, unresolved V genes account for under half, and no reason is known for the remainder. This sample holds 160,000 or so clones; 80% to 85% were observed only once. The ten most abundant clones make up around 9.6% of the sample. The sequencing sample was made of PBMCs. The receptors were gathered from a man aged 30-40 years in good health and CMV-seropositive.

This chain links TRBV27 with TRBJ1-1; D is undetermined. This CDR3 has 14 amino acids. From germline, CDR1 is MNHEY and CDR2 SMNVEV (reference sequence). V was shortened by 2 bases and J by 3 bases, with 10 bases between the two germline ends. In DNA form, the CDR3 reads TGTGCCAGCAGTTTAATGGCCACAGACACTGAAGCTTTCTTT. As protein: CASSLMATDTEAFF.

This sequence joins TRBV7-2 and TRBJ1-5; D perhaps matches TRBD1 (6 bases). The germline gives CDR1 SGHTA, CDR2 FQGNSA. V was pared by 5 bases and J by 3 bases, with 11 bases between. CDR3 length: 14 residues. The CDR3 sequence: CASSPDRYNQPQHF. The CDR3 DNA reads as TGTGCCAGCAGCCCGGACAGATACAATCAGCCCCAGCATTTT. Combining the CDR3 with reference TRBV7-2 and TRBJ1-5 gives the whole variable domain GAGVSQSPSNKVTEKGKDVELRCDPISGHTALYWYRQSLGQGLEFLIYFQGNSAPDKSGLPSDRFSAERTGGSVSTLTIQRTQQEDSAVYLCASSPDRYNQPQHFGDGTRLSIL.

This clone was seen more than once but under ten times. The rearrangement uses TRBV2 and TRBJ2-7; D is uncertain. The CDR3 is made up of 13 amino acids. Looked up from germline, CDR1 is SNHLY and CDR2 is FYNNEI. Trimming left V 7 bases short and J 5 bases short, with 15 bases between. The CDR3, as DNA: TGTGCCAGCAATCCCTACCCTACCGACGAGCAGTACTTC. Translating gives CASNPYPTDEQYF.

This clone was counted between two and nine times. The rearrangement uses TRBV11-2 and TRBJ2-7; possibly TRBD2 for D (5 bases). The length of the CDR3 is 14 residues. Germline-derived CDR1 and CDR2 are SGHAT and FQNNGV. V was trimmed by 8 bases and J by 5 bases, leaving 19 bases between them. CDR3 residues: CASCRTQEIDEQYF. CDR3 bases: TGTGCCAGCTGCAGGACTCAGGAAATTGACGAGCAGTACTTC.

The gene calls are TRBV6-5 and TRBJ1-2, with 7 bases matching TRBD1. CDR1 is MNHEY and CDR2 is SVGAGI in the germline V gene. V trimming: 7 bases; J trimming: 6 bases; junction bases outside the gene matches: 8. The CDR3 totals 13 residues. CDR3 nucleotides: TGTGCCAGCAAGGGGACAGCCCAGGATGGCTACACCTTC. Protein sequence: CASKGTAQDGYTF.

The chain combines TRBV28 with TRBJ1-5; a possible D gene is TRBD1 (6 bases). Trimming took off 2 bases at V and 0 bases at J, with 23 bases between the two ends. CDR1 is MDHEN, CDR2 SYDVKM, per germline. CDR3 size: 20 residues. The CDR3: CASSLLPGRGGGYSNQPQHF. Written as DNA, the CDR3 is TGTGCCAGCAGTTTACTCCCGGGCAGGGGAGGGGGTTATAGCAATCAGCCCCAGCATTTT.

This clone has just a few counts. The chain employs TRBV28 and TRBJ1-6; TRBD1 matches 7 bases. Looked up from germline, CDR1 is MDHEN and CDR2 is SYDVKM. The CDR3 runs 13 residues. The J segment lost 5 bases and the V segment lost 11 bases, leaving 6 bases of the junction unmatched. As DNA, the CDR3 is TGTGCCGGGGGACAGACCCATAATTCACCCCTCCACTTT. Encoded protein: CAGGQTHNSPLHF.

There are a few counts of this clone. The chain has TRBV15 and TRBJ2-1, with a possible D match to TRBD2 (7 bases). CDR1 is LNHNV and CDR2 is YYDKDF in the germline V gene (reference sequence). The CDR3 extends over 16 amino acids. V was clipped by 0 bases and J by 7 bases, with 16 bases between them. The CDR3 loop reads CATSRDPEGGRNEQFF. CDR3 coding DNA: TGTGCCACCAGCAGAGACCCCGAGGGGGGGAGGAATGAGCAGTTCTTC.

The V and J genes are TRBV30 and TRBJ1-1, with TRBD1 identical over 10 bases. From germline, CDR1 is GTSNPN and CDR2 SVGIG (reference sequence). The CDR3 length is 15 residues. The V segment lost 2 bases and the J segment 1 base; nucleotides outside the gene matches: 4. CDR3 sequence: CAWSTGQGTNTEAFF. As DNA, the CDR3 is TGTGCCTGGAGTACGGGACAGGGGACGAACACTGAAGCTTTCTTT.

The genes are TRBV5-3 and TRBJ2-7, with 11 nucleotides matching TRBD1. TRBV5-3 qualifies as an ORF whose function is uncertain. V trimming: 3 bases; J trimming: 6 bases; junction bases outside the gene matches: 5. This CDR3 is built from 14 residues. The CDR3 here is CARSSGQGAGEQYF. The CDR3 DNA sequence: TGTGCCAGAAGCTCCGGACAGGGGGCTGGCGAGCAGTACTTC.

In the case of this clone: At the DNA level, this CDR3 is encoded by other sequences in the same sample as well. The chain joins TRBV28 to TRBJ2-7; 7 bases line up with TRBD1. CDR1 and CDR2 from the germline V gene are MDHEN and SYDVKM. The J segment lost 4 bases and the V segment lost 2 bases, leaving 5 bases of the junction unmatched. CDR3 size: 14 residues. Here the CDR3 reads CASSLGAGGYEQYF. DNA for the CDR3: TGTGCCAGCAGTTTAGGAGCAGGGGGATACGAGCAGTACTTC.

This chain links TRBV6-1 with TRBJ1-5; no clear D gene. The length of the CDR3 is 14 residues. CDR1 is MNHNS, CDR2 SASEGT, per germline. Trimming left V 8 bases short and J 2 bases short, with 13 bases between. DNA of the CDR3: TGTGCCAGCCTAAGACCCGGGGGCAATCAGCCCCAGCATTTT. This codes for CASLRPGGNQPQHF.

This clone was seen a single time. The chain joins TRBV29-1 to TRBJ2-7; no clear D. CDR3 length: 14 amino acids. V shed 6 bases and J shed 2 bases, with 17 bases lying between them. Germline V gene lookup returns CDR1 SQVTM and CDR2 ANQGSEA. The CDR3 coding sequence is TGCAGCGTCTCCCTTGCGGCCTTACCCTACGAGCAGTACTTC. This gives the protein CSVSLAALPYEQYF.

The CDR3 DNA is TGCAGCGTAGAAACACCGGGACTAGTCTACAATGAGCAGTTCTTC. It yields the protein CSVETPGLVYNEQFF. This chain connects TRBV29-1 to TRBJ2-1; 8 nucleotides line up with TRBD2. V was clipped by 6 bases and J by 3 bases; unmatched bases: 10. The CDR3 extends over 15 amino acids. Germline CDR1 is SQVTM and CDR2 is ANQGSEA.

Here the CDR3 reads CASSEGGRETQYF. DNA for the CDR3: TGTGCCAGCAGTGAAGGGGGGCGAGAGACCCAGTACTTC. The chain has TRBV2 and TRBJ2-5; a weak D match, TRBD1 (6 bases). This CDR3 is built from 13 residues. In germline, CDR1 is SNHLY, CDR2 FYNNEI. V gave up 1 base and J gave up 4 bases, with 7 bases separating them.

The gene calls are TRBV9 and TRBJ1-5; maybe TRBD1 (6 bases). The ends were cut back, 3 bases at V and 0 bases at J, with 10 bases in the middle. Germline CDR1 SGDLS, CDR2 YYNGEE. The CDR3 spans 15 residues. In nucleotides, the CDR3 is TGTGCCAGCAGCGCAGGGGCTTATAGCAATCAGCCCCAGCATTTT. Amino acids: CASSAGAYSNQPQHF. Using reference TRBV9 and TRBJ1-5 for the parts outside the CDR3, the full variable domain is DSGVTQTPKHLITATGQRVTLRCSPRSGDLSVYWYQQSLDQGLQFLIQYYNGEERAKGNILERFSAQQFPDLHSELNLSSLELGDSALYFCASSAGAYSNQPQHFGDGTRLSIL.

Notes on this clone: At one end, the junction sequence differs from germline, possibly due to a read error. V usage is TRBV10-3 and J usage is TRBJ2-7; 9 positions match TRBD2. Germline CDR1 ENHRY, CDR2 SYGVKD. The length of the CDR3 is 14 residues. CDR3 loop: CAISESSGDYEQYF. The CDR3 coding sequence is TGTGCCATCAGCGAGTCTAGCGGGGACTACGAGCAGTACTTC.

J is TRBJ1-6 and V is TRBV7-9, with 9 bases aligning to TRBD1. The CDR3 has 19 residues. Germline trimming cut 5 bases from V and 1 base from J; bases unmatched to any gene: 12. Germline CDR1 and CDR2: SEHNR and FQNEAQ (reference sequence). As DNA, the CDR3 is TGTGCCAGCAGCCGCCTACAGGGGGCTGTTTCGTCCTATAATTCACCCCTCCACTTT. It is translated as CASSRLQGAVSSYNSPLHF.

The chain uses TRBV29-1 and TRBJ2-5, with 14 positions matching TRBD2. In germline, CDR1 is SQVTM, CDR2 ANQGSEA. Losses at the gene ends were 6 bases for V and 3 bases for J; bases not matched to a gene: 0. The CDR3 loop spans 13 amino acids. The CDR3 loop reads CSVGLAGEETQYF. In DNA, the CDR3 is TGCAGCGTGGGACTAGCGGGGGAAGAGACCCAGTACTTC.